What follows is one T cell receptor (beta chain) and its context. This clonotype was seen repeatedly, ten times or more. Its antigen remains unidentified. There are no base qualities to consult, and no much larger clone falls within one base. The data stem from a study of neurological immune-mediated disorders (dated by TCRdb to the late 2010s). Context from the whole study: Using UMI-based sequencing, the study compared peripheral blood TCR-beta repertoires from patients with HTLV-I-associated myelopathy (HAM/TSP), patients with multiple sclerosis, and healthy controls. The approximately 110 TCR-beta libraries included longitudinal samples, technical triplicates and paired sorted CD4+ and CD8+ T-cell subsets alongside PBMC samples. The cohort comprised 68 subjects: around 15 HAM/TSP patients, 34 multiple sclerosis patients and 20 healthy controls. The investigation overall reported the following: TCR clonal expansion was greatest in HAM/TSP patients and smallest in MS patients, who ranked below even healthy controls. Across subjects, expanded clones never shared an identical CDR3 amino acid sequence, which suggests that the TCR-beta repertoires in every group were private.

Blood bank volunteers in Maryland, USA served as the healthy controls. Sorted-subset TCR libraries were prepared from over 850,000 sorted CD4+ or CD8+ T cells. Peripheral blood underwent Ficoll-Hypaque density gradient centrifugation to isolate PBMCs, which were then cryopreserved in liquid nitrogen. Paired sorted CD4+ and CD8+ subsets came from healthy controls, HAM/TSP patients and MS patients. cDNA synthesis used template-switch 5'RACE with a primer carrying a 10-nucleotide random unique molecular identifier tagging each TCR transcript. Over 170 million TCR-beta sequences, covering 15-18 subjects, were produced in each sequencing run. The RNeasy kit was used to extract total RNA. TCR-beta VDJ regions were amplified with primers for the TCR constant region and the 5'RACE anchor, using the KAPA Real-time Library Amplification kit. A first PCR added sample indexes and Illumina adaptors, and a second PCR then raised library yield. The roughly 650 bp TCR product was size-selected on a 2% E-gel SizeSelection system after Ampure bead purification. Before pooling, libraries had their quality checked on a Bioanalyzer, their concentration measured with Qubit, and their quantity determined with the Kapa Library Quantification kit. Paired-end 2 x 150 bp sequencing of the libraries was performed on an Illumina HiSeq 2500. To increase sequence diversity, roughly 24-31% phiX was spiked into each library pool. Per the source publication's procedure: The UMI-based MiGEC pipeline processed quality-filtered reads and removed over 75% of raw TCR sequences during error correction. VDJ genes were aligned to IMGT germline references, and each clonotype was defined by a unique CDR3 amino acid sequence together with V-J genes. Clonal expansion, Shannon diversity, and CDR3 relatedness (CalcPairwiseDistances, ClusterSamples) were evaluated with VDJtools, and phylogenetic trees were built with CLCbio workbench. A clone was classed as expanded if it had 8 or more unique UMIs, a cutoff based on coefficient-of-variation modelling across technical triplicates. TCRdb's own reprocessing of the public reads used fastp at Q25 and MiXCR and kept productive beta chains. Each entry is one CDR3 protein sequence, shown with its most common DNA and genes. These V and J calls originate from TCRdb's pipeline instead of the authors' own analysis. This sample has some 16,000 distinct CDR3 sequences in its table, and approximately 8.7% of those were observed once. The leading ten clones occupy around 40% of the sample.

The junction shows trimming of 0 bases on V and 1 base on J, plus 9 bases between the germline ends. There are 15 amino acids in the CDR3, from cysteine to phenylalanine inclusive. Here the CDR3 DNA is all that survives: 45 bases in frame from base 1. CDR1 and CDR2 (LGHNA, YSLEER) derive from the germline V gene. This TCR derives from a man between 45 and 60 years old in good health. Sequencing input: CD8+ T cells from blood. In this chain, TRBV4-3 is recombined with TRBJ1-2, with the D gene not confidently named. The CDR3 region: CASSQDWADNYGYTF. In nucleotide form, the sequence is TGCGCCAGCAGCCAAGATTGGGCGGATAACTATGGCTACACCTTC.